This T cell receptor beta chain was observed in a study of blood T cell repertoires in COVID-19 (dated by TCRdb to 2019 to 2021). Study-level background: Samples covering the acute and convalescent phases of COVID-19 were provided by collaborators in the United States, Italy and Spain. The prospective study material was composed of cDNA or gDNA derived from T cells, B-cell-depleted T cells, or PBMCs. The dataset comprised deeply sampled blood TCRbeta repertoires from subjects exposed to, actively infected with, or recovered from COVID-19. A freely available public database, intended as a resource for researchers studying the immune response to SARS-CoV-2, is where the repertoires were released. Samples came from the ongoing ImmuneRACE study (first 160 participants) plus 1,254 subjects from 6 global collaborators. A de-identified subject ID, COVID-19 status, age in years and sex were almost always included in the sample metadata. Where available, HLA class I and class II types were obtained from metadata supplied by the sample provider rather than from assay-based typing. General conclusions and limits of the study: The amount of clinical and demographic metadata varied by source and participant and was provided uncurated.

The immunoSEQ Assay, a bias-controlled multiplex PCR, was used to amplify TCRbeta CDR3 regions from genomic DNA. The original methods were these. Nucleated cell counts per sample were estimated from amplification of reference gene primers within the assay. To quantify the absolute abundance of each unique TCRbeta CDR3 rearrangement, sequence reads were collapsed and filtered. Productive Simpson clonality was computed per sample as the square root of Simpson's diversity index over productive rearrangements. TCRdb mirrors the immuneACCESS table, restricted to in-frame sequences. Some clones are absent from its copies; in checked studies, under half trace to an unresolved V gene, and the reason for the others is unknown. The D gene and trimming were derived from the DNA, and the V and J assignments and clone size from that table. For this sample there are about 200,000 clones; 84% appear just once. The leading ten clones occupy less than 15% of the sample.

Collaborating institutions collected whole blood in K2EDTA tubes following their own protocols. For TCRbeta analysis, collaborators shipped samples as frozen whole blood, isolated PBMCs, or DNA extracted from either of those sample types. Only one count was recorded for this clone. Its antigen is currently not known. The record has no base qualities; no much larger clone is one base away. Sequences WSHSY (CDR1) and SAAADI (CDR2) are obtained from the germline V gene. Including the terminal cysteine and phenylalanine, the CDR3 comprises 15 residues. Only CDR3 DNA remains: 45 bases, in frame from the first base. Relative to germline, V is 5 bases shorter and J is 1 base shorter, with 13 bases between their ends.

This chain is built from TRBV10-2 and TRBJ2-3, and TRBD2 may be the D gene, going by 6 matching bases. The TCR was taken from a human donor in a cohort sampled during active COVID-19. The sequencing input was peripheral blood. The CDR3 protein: CASSFRDSRTDTQYF. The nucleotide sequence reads TGCGCCAGCAGTTTCCGGGACTCCCGCACAGATACGCAGTATTTT.